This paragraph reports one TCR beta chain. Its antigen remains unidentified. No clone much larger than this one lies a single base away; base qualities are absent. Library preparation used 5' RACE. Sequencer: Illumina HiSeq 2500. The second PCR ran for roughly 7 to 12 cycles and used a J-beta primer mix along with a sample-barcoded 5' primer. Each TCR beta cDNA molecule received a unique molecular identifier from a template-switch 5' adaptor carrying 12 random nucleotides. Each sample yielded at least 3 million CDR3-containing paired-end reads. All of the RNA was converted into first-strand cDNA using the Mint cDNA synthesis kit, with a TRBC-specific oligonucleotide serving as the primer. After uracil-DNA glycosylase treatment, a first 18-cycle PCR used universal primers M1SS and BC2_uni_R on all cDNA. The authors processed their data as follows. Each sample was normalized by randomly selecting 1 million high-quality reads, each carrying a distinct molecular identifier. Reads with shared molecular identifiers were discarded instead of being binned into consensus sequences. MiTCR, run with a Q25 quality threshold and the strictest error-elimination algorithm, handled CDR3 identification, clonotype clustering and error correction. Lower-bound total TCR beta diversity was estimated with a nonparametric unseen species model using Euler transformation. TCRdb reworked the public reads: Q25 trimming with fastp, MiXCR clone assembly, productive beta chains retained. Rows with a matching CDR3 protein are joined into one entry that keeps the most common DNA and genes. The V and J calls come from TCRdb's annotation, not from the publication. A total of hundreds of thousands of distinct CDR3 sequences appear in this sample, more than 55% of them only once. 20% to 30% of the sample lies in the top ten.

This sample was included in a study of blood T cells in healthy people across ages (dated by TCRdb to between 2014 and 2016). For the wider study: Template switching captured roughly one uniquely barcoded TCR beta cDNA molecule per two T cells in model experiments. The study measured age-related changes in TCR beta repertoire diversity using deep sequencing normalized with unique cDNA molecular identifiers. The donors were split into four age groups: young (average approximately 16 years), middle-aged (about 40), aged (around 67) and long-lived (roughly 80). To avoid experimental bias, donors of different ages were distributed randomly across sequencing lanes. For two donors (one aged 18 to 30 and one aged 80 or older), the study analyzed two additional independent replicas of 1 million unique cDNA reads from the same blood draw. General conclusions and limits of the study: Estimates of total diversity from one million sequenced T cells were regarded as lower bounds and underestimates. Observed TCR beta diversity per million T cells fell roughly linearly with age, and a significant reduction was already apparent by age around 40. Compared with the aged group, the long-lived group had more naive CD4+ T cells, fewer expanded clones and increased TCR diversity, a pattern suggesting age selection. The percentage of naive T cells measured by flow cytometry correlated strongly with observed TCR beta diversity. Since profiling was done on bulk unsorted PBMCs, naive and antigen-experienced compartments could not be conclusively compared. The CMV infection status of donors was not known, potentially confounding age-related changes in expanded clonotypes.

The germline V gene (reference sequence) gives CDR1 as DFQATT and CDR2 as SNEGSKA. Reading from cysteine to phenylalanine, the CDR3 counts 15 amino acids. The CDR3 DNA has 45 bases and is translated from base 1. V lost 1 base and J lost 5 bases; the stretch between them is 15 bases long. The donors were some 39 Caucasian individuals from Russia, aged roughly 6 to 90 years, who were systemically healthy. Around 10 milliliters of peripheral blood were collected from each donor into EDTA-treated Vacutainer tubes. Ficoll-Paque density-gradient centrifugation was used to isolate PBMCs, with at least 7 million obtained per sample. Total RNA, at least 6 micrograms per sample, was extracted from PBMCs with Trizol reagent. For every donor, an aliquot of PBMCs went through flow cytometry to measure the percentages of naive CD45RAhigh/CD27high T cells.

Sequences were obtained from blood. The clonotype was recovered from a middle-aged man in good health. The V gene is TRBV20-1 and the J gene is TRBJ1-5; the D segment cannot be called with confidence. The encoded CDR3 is CSARAVRGIDQPQHF. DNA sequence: TGCAGTGCTAGAGCGGTCCGGGGTATCGATCAGCCCCAGCATTTT.